The clone carrying this TCR beta chain was seen a handful of times. The donors, healthy Caucasians from Russia, were aged roughly 6 to 100. A sample-barcoded 5' primer and a J-beta primer mix were used in a second PCR of roughly 6 to 11 cycles. TCRdb processed the 5' RACE reads anew with MiXCR; each CDR3 protein has one entry. The data contain some 1.4 million distinct CDR3 sequences, 42% of them singletons. This sample stems from a study of blood T cells in healthy people across ages. This receptor was obtained from a woman younger than 35 in good health. The sequencing sample was made of blood.

In DNA form, the CDR3 reads TGCGCCAGCAGCTTAGTGCGGGGTTCTTACCAAGAGACCCAGTACTTC. It specifies CASSLVRGSYQETQYF. The chain is built from TRBV5-1 and TRBJ2-5; tentatively, D is TRBD2 (6 bases). There are 16 residues in the CDR3. The germline V gene has CDR1 SGHRS and CDR2 YFSETQ. Between the trimmed V and J ends, which lost 2 bases and 0 bases, there was a span of 14 bases.